This TCR beta chain was sequenced during a study of lymphopenia after photon versus proton radiotherapy. Overall study findings and caveats: In patients who died, overall survival fell as post-nadir TCR diversity dropped more.

Comments on this clone: What it recognizes is unknown.

The method was immunoSEQ multiplex PCR; TCRdb's version includes in-frame clones alone and lacks a portion of them. The sample records tens of thousands of clones, approximately 88% being singletons. The source is a man between 60 and 75 years old with pancreatic cancer. The sequencing used peripheral blood, collected from a patient treated with proton-based radiotherapy.

The CDR3 loop is CASRQTGGGVPFF. As DNA, the CDR3 is TGTGCCAGCAGGCAGACAGGGGGCGGTGTGCCTTTCTTT. This chain uses TRBV6-5 with TRBJ1-1, with 10 bases that match TRBD1. With V trimmed by 6 bases and J by 12 bases, 10 bases remained unmatched. The germline CDR1 and CDR2 sequences are MNHEY and SVGAGI. The CDR3 spans 13 residues.